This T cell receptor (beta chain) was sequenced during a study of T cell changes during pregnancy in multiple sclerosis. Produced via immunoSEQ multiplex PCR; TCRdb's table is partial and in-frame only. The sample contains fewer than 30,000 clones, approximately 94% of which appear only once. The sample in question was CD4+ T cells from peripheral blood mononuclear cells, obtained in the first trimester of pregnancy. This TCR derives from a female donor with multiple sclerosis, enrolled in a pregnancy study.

CDR3 in DNA: TGTGCCAGCAGCTTATCAGGGGGCCCGGGACAGGGGGTCAAAGAGACCCAGTACTTC. This sequence encodes CASSLSGGPGQGVKETQYF. The rearrangement links TRBV11-3 to TRBJ2-5; 11 bases map to TRBD1. V lost 2 bases, J lost 3 bases, and 14 bases stayed unmatched. Looked up from germline, CDR1 is SGHNT and CDR2 is YENEEA. The CDR3 extends over 19 amino acids.